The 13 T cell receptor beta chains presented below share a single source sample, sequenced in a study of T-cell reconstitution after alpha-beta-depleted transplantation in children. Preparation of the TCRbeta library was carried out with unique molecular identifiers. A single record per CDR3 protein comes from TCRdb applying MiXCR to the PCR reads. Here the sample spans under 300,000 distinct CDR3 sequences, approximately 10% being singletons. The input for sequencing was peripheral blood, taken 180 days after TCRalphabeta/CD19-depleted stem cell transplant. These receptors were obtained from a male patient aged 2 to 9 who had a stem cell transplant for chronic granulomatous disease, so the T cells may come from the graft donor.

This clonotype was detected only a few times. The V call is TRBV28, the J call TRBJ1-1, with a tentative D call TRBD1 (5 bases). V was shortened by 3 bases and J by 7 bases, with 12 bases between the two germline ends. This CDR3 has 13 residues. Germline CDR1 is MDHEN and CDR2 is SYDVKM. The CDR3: CASSFQGPSEAFF. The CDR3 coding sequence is TGTGCCAGCAGTTTCCAGGGACCTAGTGAAGCTTTCTTT.

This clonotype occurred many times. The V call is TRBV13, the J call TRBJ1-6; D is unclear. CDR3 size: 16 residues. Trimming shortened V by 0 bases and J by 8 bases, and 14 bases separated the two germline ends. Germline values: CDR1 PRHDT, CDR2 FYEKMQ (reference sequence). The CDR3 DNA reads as TGTGCCAGCAGCTTAGGCCTTGGAATTCGAGATTCACCCCTCCACTTT. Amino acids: CASSLGLGIRDSPLHF.

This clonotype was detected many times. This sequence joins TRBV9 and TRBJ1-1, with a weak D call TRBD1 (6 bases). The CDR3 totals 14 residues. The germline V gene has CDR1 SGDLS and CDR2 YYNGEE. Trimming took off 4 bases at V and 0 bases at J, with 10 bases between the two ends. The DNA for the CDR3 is TGTGCCAGCAGCCAAGGGGGAGTGAACACTGAAGCTTTCTTT. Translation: CASSQGGVNTEAFF.

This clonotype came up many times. CDR3 residues: CASSPQRNTGELFF. CDR3 DNA sequence: TGTGCCAGCAGCCCTCAGAGGAACACCGGGGAGCTGTTTTTT. The V call is TRBV7-3, the J call TRBJ2-2; D unclear. Trimming left V 5 bases short and J 1 base short, with 8 bases between. Germline V gene sequence: CDR1 SGHTA, CDR2 FQGTGA. The CDR3 extends over 14 amino acids.

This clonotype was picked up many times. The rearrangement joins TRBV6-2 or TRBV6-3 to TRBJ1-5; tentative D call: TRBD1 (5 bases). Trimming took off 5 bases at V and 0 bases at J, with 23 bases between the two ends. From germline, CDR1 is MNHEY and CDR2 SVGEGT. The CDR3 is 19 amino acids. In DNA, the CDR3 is TGTGCCAGCAGTCGCCCGGGACGGAAGATTTCTGATAGCAATCAGCCCCAGCATTTT. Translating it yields CASSRPGRKISDSNQPQHF.

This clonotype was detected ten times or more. This CDR3 reads CSVIWGNTEAFF. The CDR3 DNA reads TGCAGCGTCATTTGGGGGAACACTGAAGCTTTCTTT. The chain has TRBV29-1 and TRBJ1-1; no definite D call. The CDR3 spans 12 residues. Germline loops: CDR1 SQVTM, CDR2 ANQGSEA. Deletions cut 6 bases from V and 1 base from J, with 9 bases between.

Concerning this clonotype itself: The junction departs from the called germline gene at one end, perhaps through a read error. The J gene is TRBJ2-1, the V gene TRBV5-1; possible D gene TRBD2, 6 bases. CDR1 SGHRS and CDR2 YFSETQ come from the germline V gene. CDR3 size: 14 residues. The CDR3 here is CASIWDSPYNELFF. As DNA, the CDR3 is TGCGCCAGCATCTGGGACTCACCCTACAATGAGCTGTTCTTC.

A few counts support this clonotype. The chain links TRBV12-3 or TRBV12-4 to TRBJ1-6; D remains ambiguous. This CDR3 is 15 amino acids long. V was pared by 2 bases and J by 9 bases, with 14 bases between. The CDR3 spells CASSLSPGGGSPLHF. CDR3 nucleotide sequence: TGTGCCAGCAGTTTATCCCCAGGTGGAGGTTCACCCCTCCACTTT.

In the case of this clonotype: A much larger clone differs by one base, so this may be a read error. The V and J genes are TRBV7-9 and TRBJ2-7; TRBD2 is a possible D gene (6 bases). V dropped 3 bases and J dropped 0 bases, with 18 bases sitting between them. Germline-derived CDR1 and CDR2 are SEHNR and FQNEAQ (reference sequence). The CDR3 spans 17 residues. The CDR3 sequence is CASSLKRVLAHSYEQYF. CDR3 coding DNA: TGTGCCAGCAGCTTGAAGAGGGTACTAGCTCACTCCTACGAGCAGTACTTC.

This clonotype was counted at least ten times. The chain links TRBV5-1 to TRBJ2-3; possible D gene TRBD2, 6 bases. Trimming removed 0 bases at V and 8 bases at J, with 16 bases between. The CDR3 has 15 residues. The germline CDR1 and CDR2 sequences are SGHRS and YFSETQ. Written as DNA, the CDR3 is TGCGCCAGCAGCTTGGAGACTAGTGGTTCACGTACGCAGTATTTT. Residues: CASSLETSGSRTQYF.

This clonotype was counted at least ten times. CDR3 residues: CSVDQHGYTF. The CDR3 DNA follows: TGCAGCGTTGATCAGCATGGCTACACCTTC. The chain uses TRBV29-1 and TRBJ1-2, with D unclear. This CDR3 is built from 10 residues. Germline values: CDR1 SQVTM, CDR2 ANQGSEA. Trimming pared 3 bases from V and 6 bases from J, leaving 5 bases between.

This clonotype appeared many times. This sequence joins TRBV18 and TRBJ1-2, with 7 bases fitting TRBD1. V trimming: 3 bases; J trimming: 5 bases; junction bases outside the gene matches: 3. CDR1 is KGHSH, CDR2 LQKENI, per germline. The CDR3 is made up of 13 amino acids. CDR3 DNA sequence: TGTGCCAGCTCACCGGACAGGTCTTATGGCTACACCTTC. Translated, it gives CASSPDRSYGYTF.

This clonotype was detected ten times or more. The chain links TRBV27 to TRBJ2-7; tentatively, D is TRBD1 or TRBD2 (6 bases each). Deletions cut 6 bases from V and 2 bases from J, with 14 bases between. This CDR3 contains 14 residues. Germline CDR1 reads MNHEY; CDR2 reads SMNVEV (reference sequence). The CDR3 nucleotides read TGTGCCAGCAGCTGGGGGGCCCCTCCCTACGAGCAGTACTTC. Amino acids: CASSWGAPPYEQYF.